Listed below are T cell receptor beta chains from one sample, sequenced in a study of Ad26.COV2.S vaccination and SARS-CoV-2 variants. Sequencing used immunoSEQ multiplex PCR; TCRdb keeps in-frame clones, though not all of them. The data hold hundreds of thousands of clones, with approximately 87% observed a single time. Sequencing used peripheral blood, obtained in a trial of Ad26.COV2.S vaccine versus placebo. Receptors were obtained from a person between 18 and 65 years old who received the Ad26.COV2.S COVID-19 vaccine or a placebo. Each CDR3 is given with its conserved first and last residue. A D gene is named only where the DNA matches it firmly. Some rows mark clone size as missing; the rest say once, few, many or name a class of expanded clone.

>once|TRBV7-2|TRBJ1-1|.
CASSITIVSSTEAFF
TGTGCCAGCAGCATAACGATCGTGAGTAGCACTGAAGCTTTCTTT
>.|TRBV13|TRBJ1-1|.
CASSLSAGLGGAFF
TGTGCCAGCAGCTTATCGGCCGGGCTTGGGGGAGCTTTCTTT
>.|TRBV2|TRBJ1-5|.
CASSEGRSGPQHF
TGTGCCAGCAGTGAAGGACGGAGCGGGCCCCAGCATTTT
>.|TRBV2|TRBJ1-1|.
CASSQEAGPNTEAFF
TGTGCCAGCAGCCAAGAGGCAGGGCCGAACACTGAAGCTTTCTTT
>.|TRBV5-1|TRBJ1-5|TRBD1
CASRDRPDFNQPQHF
TGCGCCAGCAGGGACAGGCCCGATTTCAATCAGCCCCAGCATTTT
>.|TRBV6-5|TRBJ1-3|TRBD1
CASSSGTGRNTIYF
TGTGCCAGCAGTTCCGGGACAGGGCGAAACACCATATATTTT
>.|TRBV7-6|TRBJ2-7|.
CASSLVPPVAEGSSYEQYF
TGTGCCAGCAGCTTAGTACCCCCGGTGGCGGAGGGGAGCTCCTACGAGCAGTACTTC
>.|TRBV7-8|TRBJ2-1|TRBD2
CASSATGTRQDEQFF
TGTGCCAGCAGCGCTACCGGGACTAGGCAAGATGAGCAGTTCTTC
>.|TRBV19|TRBJ2-5|.
CASSTSGPQETQYF
TGTGCCAGTAGTACCTCAGGCCCCCAAGAGACCCAGTACTTC
>once|TRBV21-1|TRBJ1-5|.
CASRTPWMVGNQPQHF
TGTGCCAGCCGAACTCCCTGGATGGTCGGTAATCAGCCCCAGCATTTT
>once|TRBV12-5|TRBJ2-1|.
CASGLVGWEQFF
TGTGCTAGTGGTTTGGTAGGGTGGGAGCAGTTCTTC
>.|TRBV5-4|TRBJ1-4|TRBD1
CASSLGQGNEKLFF
TGTGCCAGCAGCTTGGGACAGGGAAATGAAAAACTGTTTTTT